This T cell receptor beta chain was recorded in a study of Ad26.COV2.S vaccination and SARS-CoV-2 variants. Sample treatment: some 20 received Ad26.COV2.S at low or high dose, single or two shots; roughly five received placebo; per-sample allocation not given. Day 63 after the first vaccine or placebo injection was the time point for sampling. The CDR3 spans 14 residues. V gave up 0 bases and J gave up 5 bases; unmatched junction bases: 3. Germline V gene data show CDR1 as GTSNPN and CDR2 as SVGIG (reference sequence). Clones were sequenced by immunoSEQ multiplex PCR, and TCRdb holds only the in-frame ones, with some missing. This sample has around 450,000 clones; roughly 88% occur once, and the top ten carry approximately 4%.

This chain connects TRBV30 to TRBJ2-1, with TRBD2 matching 8 bases. This TCR was sampled from a person between 18 and 65 years old who received the Ad26.COV2.S COVID-19 vaccine or a placebo. The source material was peripheral blood, sampled in a trial of Ad26.COV2.S vaccine versus placebo. Here the CDR3 reads CAWSVGGGNNEQFF. The CDR3 DNA sequence: TGTGCCTGGAGTGTTGGCGGGGGGAACAATGAGCAGTTCTTC.